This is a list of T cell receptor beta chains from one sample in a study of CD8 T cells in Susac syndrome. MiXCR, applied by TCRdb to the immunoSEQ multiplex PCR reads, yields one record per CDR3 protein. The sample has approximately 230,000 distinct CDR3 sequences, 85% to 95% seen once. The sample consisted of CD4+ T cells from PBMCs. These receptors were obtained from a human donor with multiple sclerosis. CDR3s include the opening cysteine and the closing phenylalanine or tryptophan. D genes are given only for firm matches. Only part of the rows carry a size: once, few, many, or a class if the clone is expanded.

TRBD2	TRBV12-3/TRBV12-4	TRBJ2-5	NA	CASSSAGSGGETQYF	TGTGCCAGCAGTTCCGCTGGGAGCGGGGGTGAGACCCAGTACTTC
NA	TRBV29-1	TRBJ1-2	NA	CSVERGAGYGYTF	TGCAGCGTTGAACGGGGGGCGGGCTATGGCTACACCTTC
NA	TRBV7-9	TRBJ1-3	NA	CASSLARGSGASVNTIYF	TGTGCCAGCAGCTTAGCTCGTGGTTCGGGGGCGTCAGTAAACACCATATATTTT
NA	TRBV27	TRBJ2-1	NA	CASSLISAADEQFF	TGTGCCAGCAGCCTCATCTCCGCTGCCGATGAGCAGTTCTTC
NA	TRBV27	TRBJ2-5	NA	CASARDRDRDGGTQYF	TGTGCCAGCGCGCGGGACCGGGACCGTGATGGTGGGACCCAGTACTTC
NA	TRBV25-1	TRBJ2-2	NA	CASSEGGGRTGELFF	TGTGCCAGCAGTGAGGGTGGGGGGAGGACCGGGGAGCTGTTTTTT
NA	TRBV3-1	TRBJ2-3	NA	CASSQPLFGGTQYF	TGTGCCAGCAGCCAACCCCTGTTCGGAGGAACGCAGTATTTT
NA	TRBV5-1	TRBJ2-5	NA	CASSLASGMRETQYF	TGCGCCAGCAGCTTGGCTTCAGGGATGCGAGAGACCCAGTACTTC
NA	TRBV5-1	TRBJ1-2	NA	CASSSSDPNYGYTF	TGCGCCAGCAGCTCGTCAGACCCTAACTATGGCTACACCTTC
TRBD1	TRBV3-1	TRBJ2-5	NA	CASSQVPTGVHGETQYF	TGTGCCAGCAGCCAAGTTCCCACAGGGGTACACGGAGAGACCCAGTACTTC
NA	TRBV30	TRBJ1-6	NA	CAWSGGAGQAPLHF	TGTGCCTGGAGCGGCGGGGCAGGGCAAGCCCCCCTCCACTTT
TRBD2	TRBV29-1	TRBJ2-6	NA	CSVGEGTLNVLTF	TGCAGCGTTGGGGAGGGAACCCTCAACGTCCTGACTTTC
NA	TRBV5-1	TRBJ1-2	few	CASSLEGDGYTF	TGCGCCAGCAGCTTGGAGGGCGACGGCTACACCTTC